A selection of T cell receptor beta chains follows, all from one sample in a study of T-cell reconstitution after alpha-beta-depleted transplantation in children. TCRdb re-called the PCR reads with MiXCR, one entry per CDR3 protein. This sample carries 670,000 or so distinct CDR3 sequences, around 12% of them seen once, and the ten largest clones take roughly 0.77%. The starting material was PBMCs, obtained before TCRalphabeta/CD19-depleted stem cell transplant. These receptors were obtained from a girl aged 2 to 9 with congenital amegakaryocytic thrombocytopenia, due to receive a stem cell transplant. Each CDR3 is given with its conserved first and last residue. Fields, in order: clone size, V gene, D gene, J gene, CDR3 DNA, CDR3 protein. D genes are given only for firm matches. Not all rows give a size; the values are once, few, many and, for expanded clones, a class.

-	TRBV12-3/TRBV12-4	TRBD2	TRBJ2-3	TGTGCCAGCAGTTTTGGGACTAGCGAACGCACAGATACGCAGTATTTT	CASSFGTSERTDTQYF
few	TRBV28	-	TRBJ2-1	TGTGCCAGCAGTCCACAATCCCCCGCGGCTAGACGGTTGAGTAATGAGCAGTTCTTC	CASSPQSPAARRLSNEQFF
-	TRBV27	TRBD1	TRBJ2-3	TGTGCCAGCAGTTTATCCTCAGGGGGACCGGGCCCAGATACGCAGTATTTT	CASSLSSGGPGPDTQYF
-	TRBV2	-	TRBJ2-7	TGTGCCAGCAGTGAATGGGGTGAAAAGTACGAGCAGTACTTC	CASSEWGEKYEQYF
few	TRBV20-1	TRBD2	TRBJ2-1	TGCAGTGCTCCAACAACCGCACCGGGACTAGCGGGTAATGAGCAGTTCTTC	CSAPTTAPGLAGNEQFF
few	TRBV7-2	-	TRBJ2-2	TGTGCCAGCAGCTTAACTGCCGGGGAGCTGTTTTTT	CASSLTAGELFF
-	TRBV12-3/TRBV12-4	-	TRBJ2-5	TGTGCCAGCAGCCCCCGGGCCAGCCCAACGACCCAGTACTTC	CASSPRASPTTQYF
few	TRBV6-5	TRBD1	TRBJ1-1	TGTGCCAGCAGTTACTCGGACAGGGATACTGAAGCTTTCTTT	CASSYSDRDTEAFF
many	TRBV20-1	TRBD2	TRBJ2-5	TGCAGTGCCCCCCCCAAGACTAGCGGCCAAGAGACCCAGTACTTC	CSAPPKTSGQETQYF
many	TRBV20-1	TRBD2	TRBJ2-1	TGCAGTGCTAGGACTAGCGCTGAGCAGTTCTTC	CSARTSAEQFF
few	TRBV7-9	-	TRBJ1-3	TGTGCCAGCAGCTTGCTGACTAGCAGCAGAGGAAACACCATATATTTT	CASSLLTSSRGNTIYF
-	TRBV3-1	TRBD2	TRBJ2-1	TGTGCCAGCAGCCCACATCCATCGACTAGCGAGCAGTTCTTC	CASSPHPSTSEQFF
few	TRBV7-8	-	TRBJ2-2	TGTGCCACTACGACAACAACGAACACCGGGGAGCTGTTTTTT	CATTTTTNTGELFF
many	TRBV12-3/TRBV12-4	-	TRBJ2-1	TGTGCCAGCACTCTCCTAGGGCGGGGTCTGTACAATGAGCAGTTCTTC	CASTLLGRGLYNEQFF
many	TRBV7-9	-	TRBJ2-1	TGTGCCAGCAGCTTAGGGGGCATGGGAGGTAGTGAGCAGTTCTTC	CASSLGGMGGSEQFF
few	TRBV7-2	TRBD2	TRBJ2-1	TGTGCCAGCAACTTCGTGGATAGCGGGAGTTATGATGAGCAGTTCTTC	CASNFVDSGSYDEQFF
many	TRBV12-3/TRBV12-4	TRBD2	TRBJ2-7	TGTGCCAGCAGATCCTTCCCGACTAGCGGGAGAGTCCTGAGCTCCTACGAGCAGTACTTC	CASRSFPTSGRVLSSYEQYF
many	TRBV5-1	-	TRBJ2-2	TGCGCCAGCAGCTTGGGACAGAACACCGGGGAGCTGTTTTTT	CASSLGQNTGELFF
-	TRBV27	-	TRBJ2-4	TGTGCCAGCAGTATAACGGGTTCCAAAAACATTCAGTACTTC	CASSITGSKNIQYF
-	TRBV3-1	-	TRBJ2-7	TGTGCCAGCAGCCAGGACCTCTACGAGCAGTACTTC	CASSQDLYEQYF
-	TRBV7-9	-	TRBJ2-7	TGTGCCAGCAGCGCAAGGCCGGGTCCCGGGGACTACGAGCAGTACTTC	CASSARPGPGDYEQYF
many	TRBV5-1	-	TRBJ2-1	TGCGCCAGCAGCTTTCAGGGAGGTGAGCAGTTCTTC	CASSFQGGEQFF
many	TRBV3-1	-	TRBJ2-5	TGTGCCAGCAGCGCGGACTTACAAGAGACCCAGTACTTC	CASSADLQETQYF
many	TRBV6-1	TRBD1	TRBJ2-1	TGTGCCAGCAGTACGAAGGACAGGGGCTACAATGAGCAGTTCTTC	CASSTKDRGYNEQFF
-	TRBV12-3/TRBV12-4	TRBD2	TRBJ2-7	TGTGCCAGCAAGCTTTCCGGGACTATCGGCTCCTACGAGCAGTACTTC	CASKLSGTIGSYEQYF
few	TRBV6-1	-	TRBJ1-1	TGTGCCAGTAAGCGGGGGCGGGACACTGAAGCTTTCTTT	CASKRGRDTEAFF
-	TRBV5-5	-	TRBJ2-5	TGTGCCAGCAGTATGACCGAACAGCAACAGACCCAGTACTTC	CASSMTEQQQTQYF
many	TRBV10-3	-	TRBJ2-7	TGTGCCATCAGGGCGGACATAAGCTACGAGCAGTACTTC	CAIRADISYEQYF
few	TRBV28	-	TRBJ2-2	TGTGCCAGCAGTTTCGGACCCTTTAATTCCGGGGAGCTGTTTTTT	CASSFGPFNSGELFF
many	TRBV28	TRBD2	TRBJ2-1	TGTGCCAGCAGTTTCAGCCTCCAAGAGGGAGGGCGGTCCAATGAGCAGTTCTTC	CASSFSLQEGGRSNEQFF
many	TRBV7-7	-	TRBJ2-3	TGTGCCAGCAGCTCCAAATCGAACCCTGAGGCGCAGTATTTT	CASSSKSNPEAQYF
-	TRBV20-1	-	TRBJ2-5	TGCAGTGCTAGAATGTGGCAACAAGAGACCCAGTACTTC	CSARMWQQETQYF
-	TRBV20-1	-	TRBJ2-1	TGCAGTGCCCTAAACCCCCGAGGAGGGGGCAATGAGCAGTTCTTC	CSALNPRGGGNEQFF
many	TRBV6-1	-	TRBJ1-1	TGTGCCATCAGAAGGACCTCGTGGGACACTGAAGCTTTCTTT	CAIRRTSWDTEAFF
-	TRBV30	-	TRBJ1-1	TGTGCCTGTATTTCGGACAAGAACACTGAAGCTTTCTTT	CACISDKNTEAFF
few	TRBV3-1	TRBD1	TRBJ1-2	TGTGCCAGCAGCGCCAGAGCGGGACAGGGTAATAATGGCTACACCTTC	CASSARAGQGNNGYTF
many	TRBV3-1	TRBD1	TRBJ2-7	TGTGCCAGCAGCCGCCGCACAGGGGGGCAGTACGAGCAGTACTTC	CASSRRTGGQYEQYF
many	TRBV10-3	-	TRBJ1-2	TGTGCCATCAGTGATGCAGGGAAGGATGGCTACACCTTC	CAISDAGKDGYTF
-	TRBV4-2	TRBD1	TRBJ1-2	TGTGCCAGCAGCCAAGAAGGGGAGGGGGCAAGTGGCTACACCTTC	CASSQEGEGASGYTF
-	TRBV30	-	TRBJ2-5	TGTGCCTGGAGTCGCAGGGGCGATCAAGAGACCCAGTACTTC	CAWSRRGDQETQYF
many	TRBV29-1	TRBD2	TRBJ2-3	TGCAGCGTTGAACGGGCGGGAGGGATTTCAGATACGCAGTATTTT	CSVERAGGISDTQYF
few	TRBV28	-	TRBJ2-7	TGTGCCAGCAGTCCCCCCCCTGCCCGCGCCTACGAGCAGTACTTC	CASSPPPARAYEQYF
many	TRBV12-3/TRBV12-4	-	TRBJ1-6	TGTGCCAGCAGTTTCAAATCACCCCTCCACTTT	CASSFKSPLHF
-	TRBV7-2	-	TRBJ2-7	TGTGCCAGCAGCTTAGGAGCTGGACAGAGCTCCTACGAGCAGTACTTC	CASSLGAGQSSYEQYF
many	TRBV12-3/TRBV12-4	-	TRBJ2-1	TGTGCCAGCAGCAGAACGAGAAACAATGAGCAGTTCTTC	CASSRTRNNEQFF
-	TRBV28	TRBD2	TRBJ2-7	TGTGCCAGCAGCCGACTAGCCCTCGGCTACGAGCAGTACTTC	CASSRLALGYEQYF
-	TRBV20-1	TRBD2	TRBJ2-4	TGCAGTGCTAGACTCCTGGGACTAGCGGGAAACATTCAGTACTTC	CSARLLGLAGNIQYF
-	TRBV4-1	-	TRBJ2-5	TGCGCCAGCAGCCAGGCTGCGGATGAGACCCAGTACTTC	CASSQAADETQYF
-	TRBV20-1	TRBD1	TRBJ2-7	TGCAGTGCTAGAGAGCCCGACAGGGCGTCCTACGAGCAGTACTTC	CSAREPDRASYEQYF
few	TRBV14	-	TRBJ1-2	TGTGCCAGCAGCCAAGATACGGTCTGGCAAGGGAGCCTAAACTATGGCTACACCTTC	CASSQDTVWQGSLNYGYTF
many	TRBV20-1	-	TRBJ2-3	TGCAGTGCTGGGACTAGCACAGATACGCAGTATTTT	CSAGTSTDTQYF
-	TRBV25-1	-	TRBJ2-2	TGTGCCAGCAGTGACCCCGGCGCGATTGGGGAGCTGTTTTTT	CASSDPGAIGELFF
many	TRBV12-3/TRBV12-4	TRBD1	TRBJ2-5	TGTGCCAGCAGTTTAATGGGACAGGGGTTGGAGACCCAGTACTTC	CASSLMGQGLETQYF
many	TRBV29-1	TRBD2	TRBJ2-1	TGCAGCGTACGGGGGCCTAGCGGGAGGTCGACTTACAATGAGCAGTTCTTC	CSVRGPSGRSTYNEQFF
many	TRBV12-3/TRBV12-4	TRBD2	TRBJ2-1	TGTGCCAGCACCTTGTTAGCGGGAAGCTCCTACAATGAGCAGTTCTTC	CASTLLAGSSYNEQFF
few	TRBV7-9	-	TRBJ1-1	TGTGCCAGCAGCCATGACACCCCAATTGAAGCTTTCTTT	CASSHDTPIEAFF
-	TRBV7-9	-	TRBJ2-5	TGTGCCAGCAGCTTTTTCGAGGGCCAAGAGACCCAGTACTTC	CASSFFEGQETQYF
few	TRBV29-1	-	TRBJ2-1	TGCAGCGCCCCGAAACTGAACTCCTACAATGAGCAGTTCTTC	CSAPKLNSYNEQFF
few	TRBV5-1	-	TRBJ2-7	TGCGCCAGCAACGACCTCCCTTCCTCCTACGAGCAGTACTTC	CASNDLPSSYEQYF
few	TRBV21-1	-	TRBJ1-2	TGTGCCAGCAGCTATCAGCCCCTCTATGGCTACACCTTC	CASSYQPLYGYTF